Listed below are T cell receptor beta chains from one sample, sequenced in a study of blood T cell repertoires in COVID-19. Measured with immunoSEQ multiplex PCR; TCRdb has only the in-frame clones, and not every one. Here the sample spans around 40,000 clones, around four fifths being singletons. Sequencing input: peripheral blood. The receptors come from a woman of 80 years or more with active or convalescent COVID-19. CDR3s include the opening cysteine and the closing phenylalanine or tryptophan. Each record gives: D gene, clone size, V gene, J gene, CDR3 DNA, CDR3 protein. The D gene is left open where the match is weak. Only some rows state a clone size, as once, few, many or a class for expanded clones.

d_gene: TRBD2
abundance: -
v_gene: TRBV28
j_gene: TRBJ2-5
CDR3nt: TGTGCCAGCAGGGGTAGCGGGAGTGTTGTGGGGCAAGAGACCCAGTACTTC
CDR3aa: CASRGSGSVVGQETQYF

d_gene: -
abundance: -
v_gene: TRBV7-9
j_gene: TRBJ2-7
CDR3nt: TGTGCCAGCAGCTCAACTGACAGGCGGGCGGAGCAGTACTTC
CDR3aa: CASSSTDRRAEQYF

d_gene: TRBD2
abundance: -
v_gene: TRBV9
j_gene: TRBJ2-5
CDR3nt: TGTGCCAGCAGCGTTCACCGGGACTACCCATGGACCCAGTACTTC
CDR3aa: CASSVHRDYPWTQYF

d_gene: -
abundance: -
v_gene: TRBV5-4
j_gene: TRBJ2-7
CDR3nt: TGTGCCAGCAGCTTGGAAGGGGTCGGCGAGCAGTACTTC
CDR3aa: CASSLEGVGEQYF

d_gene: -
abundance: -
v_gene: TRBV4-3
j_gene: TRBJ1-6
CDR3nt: TGCGCCAGCAGCCAAGCGCAGGGTAATTCACCCCTCCACTTT
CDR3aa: CASSQAQGNSPLHF

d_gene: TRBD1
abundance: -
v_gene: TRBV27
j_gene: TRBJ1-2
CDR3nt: TGTGCCAGCAGTACTAACCCGGGACAGGGCACAATTAACTATGGCTACACCTTC
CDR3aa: CASSTNPGQGTINYGYTF

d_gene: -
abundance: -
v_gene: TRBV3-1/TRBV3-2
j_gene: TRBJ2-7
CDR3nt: TGTGCCAGCGGCCGCAGCTCCTACGAGCAGTACTTC
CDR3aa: CASGRSSYEQYF

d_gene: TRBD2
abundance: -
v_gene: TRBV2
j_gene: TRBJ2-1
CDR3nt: TGTGCCAGCAGTCAATCGGGACTAGCGGTGAATGAGCAGTTCTTC
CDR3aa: CASSQSGLAVNEQFF

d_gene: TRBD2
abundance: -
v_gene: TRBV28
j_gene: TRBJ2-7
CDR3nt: TGTGCCAGCAGCTCACTAGCGGGAGGGTTCCGAGGGCAGCAGTACTTC
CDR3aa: CASSSLAGGFRGQQYF

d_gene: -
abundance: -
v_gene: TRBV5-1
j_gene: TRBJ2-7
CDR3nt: TGCGCCAGCAGCTTGTTAGGGGACTCCTACGAGCAGTACTTC
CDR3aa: CASSLLGDSYEQYF

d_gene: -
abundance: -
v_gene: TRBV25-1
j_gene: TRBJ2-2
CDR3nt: TGTGCCAGCAGTCCCGGACAGTACACCGGGGAGCTGTTTTTT
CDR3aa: CASSPGQYTGELFF

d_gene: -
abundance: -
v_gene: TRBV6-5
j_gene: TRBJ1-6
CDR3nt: TGTGCCAGCAGTTTTGCTGGGGCAGGGAATTCACCCCTCCACTTT
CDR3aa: CASSFAGAGNSPLHF

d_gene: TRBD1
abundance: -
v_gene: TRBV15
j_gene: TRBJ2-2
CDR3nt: TGTGCCACCACTCCGGACAGGGGGCGGTTCGCGAACACCGGGGAGCTGTTTTTT
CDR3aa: CATTPDRGRFANTGELFF

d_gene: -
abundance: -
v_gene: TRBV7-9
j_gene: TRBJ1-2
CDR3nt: TGTGCCAGCCAAGCGCCAACTAACTATGGCTACACCTTC
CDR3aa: CASQAPTNYGYTF

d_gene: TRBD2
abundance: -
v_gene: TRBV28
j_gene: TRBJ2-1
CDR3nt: TGTGCCAGCAAGGAGCGGGAGGGTCGAAATGAGCAGTTCTTC
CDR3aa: CASKEREGRNEQFF

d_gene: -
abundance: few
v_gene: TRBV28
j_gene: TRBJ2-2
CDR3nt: TGTGCCAGCAGTTTATACAGTAACACCGGGGAGCTGTTTTTT
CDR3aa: CASSLYSNTGELFF

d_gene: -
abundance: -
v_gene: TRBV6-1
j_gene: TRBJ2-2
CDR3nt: TGTGCCAGCAGTGAAGAGCCAGGGAAAGGGGAGCTGTTTTTT
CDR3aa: CASSEEPGKGELFF

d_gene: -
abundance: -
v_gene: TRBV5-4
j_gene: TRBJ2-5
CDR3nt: TGTGCCAGCAGCTTTTCATTGGGGGGTTTGGGGACCCAGTACTTC
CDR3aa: CASSFSLGGLGTQYF

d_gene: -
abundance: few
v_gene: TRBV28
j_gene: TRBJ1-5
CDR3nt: TGTGCCAGCAGTTCTCCGCGGAGGGGTGGCAATCAGCCCCAGCATTTT
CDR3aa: CASSSPRRGGNQPQHF

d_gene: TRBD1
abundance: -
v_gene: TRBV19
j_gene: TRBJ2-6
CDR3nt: TGTGCCAGTAGTCCCTTTGGCGCGGGACAGGGGGTTTATGGGGCCAACGTCCTGACTTTC
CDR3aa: CASSPFGAGQGVYGANVLTF

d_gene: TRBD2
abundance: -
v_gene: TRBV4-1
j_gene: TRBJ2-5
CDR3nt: TGCGCCAGCAGCCAGAAATTTACAGGTGGAGTAGCGGGAGCCACGAGGGAGACCCAGTACTTC
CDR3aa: CASSQKFTGGVAGATRETQYF

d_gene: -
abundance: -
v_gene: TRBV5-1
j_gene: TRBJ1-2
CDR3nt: TGCGCCAGCAGCTTGGCCAGGGATGGCTACACCTTC
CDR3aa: CASSLARDGYTF

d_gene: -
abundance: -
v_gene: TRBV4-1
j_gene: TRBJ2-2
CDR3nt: TGCGCCAGCAGCCAAGAAGGGGGGGTAACAGGGGAGCTGTTTTTT
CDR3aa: CASSQEGGVTGELFF

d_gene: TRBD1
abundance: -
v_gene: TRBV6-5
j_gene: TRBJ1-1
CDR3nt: TGTGCCAGCAGTTCCCCCGGGACAGGTAACACTGAAGCTTTCTTT
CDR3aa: CASSSPGTGNTEAFF

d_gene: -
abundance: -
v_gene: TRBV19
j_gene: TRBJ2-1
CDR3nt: TGTGCCAGTGCGGACTGGAACAATGAGCAGTTCTTC
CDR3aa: CASADWNNEQFF

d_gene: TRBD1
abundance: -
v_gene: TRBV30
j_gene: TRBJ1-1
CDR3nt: TGTGCCTGGTCTCCCTTAGGGGGCGCGGCTTTCTTT
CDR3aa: CAWSPLGGAAFF

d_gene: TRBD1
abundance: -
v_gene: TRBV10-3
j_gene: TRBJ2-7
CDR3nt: TGTGCCATCAGCCCGATCGCAGGGGGCGACGAGCAGTACTTC
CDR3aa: CAISPIAGGDEQYF

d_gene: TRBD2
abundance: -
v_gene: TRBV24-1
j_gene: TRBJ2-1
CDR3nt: TGTGCCACCAGTGACCCAGCGGGAGAGTCTTACAATGAGCAGTTCTTC
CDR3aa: CATSDPAGESYNEQFF

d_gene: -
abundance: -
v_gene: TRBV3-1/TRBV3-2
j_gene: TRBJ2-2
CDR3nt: TGTGCCAGCAGCCAAGCTTTCGGGGAGCTGTTTTTT
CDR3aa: CASSQAFGELFF

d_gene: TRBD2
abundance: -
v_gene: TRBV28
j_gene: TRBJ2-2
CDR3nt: TGTGCCACCGTTTCGTTACTAGCGGGAGGGCGTGACGGGGAGCTGTTTTTT
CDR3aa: CATVSLLAGGRDGELFF

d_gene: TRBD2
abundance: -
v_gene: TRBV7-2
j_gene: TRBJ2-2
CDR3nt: TGTGCCAGCAGAATAACCGGGACTAGGGCCGGGGAGCTGTTTTTT
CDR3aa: CASRITGTRAGELFF

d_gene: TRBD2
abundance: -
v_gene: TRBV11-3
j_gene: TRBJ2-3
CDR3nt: TGTGCCAGCAGCGACGGGACTAGTAGGGATACGCAGTATTTT
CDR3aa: CASSDGTSRDTQYF

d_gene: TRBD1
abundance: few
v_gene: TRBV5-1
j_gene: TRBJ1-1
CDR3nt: TGCGCCAGCAGCTTACAGGGGATGAACACTGAAGCTTTCTTT
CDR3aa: CASSLQGMNTEAFF

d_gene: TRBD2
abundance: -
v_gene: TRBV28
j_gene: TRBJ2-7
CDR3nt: TGTGCCAGCAGTTTCAACCTAGCGGGATTGTCCTACGAGCAGTACTTC
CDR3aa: CASSFNLAGLSYEQYF

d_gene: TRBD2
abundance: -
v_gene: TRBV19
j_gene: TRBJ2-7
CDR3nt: TGTGCCAGTAGGACTAGCGGGTCCTACGAGCAGTACTTC
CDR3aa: CASRTSGSYEQYF

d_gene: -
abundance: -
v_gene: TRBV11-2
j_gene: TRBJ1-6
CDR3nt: TGTGCCAGCAGCTTTAGGAACCGGGTGGATTCACCCCTCCACTTT
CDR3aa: CASSFRNRVDSPLHF

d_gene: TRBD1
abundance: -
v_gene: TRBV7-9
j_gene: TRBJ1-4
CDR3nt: TGTGCCAGCAGCGCGAGACAGGGTCTGGGTGAAAAACTGTTTTTT
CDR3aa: CASSARQGLGEKLFF

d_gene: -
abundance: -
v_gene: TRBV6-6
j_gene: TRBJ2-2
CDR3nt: TGTGCCAGCAGTTACTCTCAACCAGGGCGGTCCGGGGAGCTGTTTTTT
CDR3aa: CASSYSQPGRSGELFF

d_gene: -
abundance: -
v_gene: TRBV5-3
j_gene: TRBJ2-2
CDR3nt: TGTGCCAGAAGCCAAAACAATGTTATAATCGGGTTTCCCGGGGAGCTGTTTTTT
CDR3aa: CARSQNNVIIGFPGELFF

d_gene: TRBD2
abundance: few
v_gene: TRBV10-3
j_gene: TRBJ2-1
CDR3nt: TGTGCCATCAGCCTGGGGACTAGCGGCAATGAGCAGTTCTTC
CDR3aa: CAISLGTSGNEQFF

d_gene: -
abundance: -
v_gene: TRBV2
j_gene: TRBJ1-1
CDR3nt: TGTGCCAGCAGTATTGAACAGCTAGAAGCTTTCTTT
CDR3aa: CASSIEQLEAFF

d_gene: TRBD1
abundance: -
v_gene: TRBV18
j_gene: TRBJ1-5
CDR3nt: TGTGCCAGCTCACCTGCGGGACAGGGGAGCAATCAGCCCCAGCATTTT
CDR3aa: CASSPAGQGSNQPQHF

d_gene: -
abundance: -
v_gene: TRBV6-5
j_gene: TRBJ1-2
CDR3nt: TGTGCCAGCAGTAGATCGGGGGACTATGGCTACACCTTC
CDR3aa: CASSRSGDYGYTF

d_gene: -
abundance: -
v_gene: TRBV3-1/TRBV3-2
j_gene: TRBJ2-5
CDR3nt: TGTGCCAGCAGCTCCGGGTTCCAAGAGACCCAGTACTTC
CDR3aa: CASSSGFQETQYF

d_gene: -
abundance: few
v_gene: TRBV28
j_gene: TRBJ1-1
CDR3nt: TGTGCCAGCAGTTTCGGGGAGAACACTGAAGCTTTCTTT
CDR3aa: CASSFGENTEAFF

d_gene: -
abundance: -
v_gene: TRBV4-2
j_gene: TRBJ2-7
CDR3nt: TGTGCCAGCAGCCAAGATTTTTCGACAGGAACTATCAACGAGCAGTACTTC
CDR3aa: CASSQDFSTGTINEQYF

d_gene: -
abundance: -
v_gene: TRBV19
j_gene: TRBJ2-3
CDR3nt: TGTGCCAGTAGTATAGATCGAGCAGATACGCAGTATTTT
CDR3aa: CASSIDRADTQYF

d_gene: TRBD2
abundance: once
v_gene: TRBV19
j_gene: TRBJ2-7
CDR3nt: TGTGCCAGTAGTCCCGGGGGGAGCGGGAGCCCCTACGAGCAGTACTTC
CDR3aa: CASSPGGSGSPYEQYF

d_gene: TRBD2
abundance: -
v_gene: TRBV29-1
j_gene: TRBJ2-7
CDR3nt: TGCAGCGGTGGGCCTAGCGGGCAGCCCTTC
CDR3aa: CSGGPSGQPF

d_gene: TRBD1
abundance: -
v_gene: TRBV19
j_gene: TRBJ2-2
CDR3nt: TGTGCCAGTAGATCAGGGGGCGGGACCGGGGAGCTGTTTTTT
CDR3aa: CASRSGGGTGELFF